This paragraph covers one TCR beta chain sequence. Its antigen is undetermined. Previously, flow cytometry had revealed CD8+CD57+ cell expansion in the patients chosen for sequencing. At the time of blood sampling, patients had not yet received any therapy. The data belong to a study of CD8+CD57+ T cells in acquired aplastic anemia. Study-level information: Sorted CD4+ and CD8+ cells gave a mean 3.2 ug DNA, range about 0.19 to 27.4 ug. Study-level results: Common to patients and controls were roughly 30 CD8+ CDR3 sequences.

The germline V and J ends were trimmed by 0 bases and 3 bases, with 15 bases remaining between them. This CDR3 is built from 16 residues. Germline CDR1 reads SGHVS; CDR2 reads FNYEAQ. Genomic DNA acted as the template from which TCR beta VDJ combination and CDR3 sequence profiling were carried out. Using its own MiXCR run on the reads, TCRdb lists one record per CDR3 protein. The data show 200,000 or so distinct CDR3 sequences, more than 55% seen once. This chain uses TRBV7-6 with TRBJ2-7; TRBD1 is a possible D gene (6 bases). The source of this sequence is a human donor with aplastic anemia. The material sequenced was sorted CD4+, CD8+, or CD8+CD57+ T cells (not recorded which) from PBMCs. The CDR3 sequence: CASSLASEGVGYEQYF. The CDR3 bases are TGTGCCAGCAGCTTAGCCTCCGAGGGGGTTGGCTACGAGCAGTACTTC.